These T cell receptor beta chains were read from a single sample in a study of cytomegalovirus exposure and HLA in healthy donors. Clones were sequenced by immunoSEQ multiplex PCR, and TCRdb holds only the in-frame ones, with some missing. The repertoire consists of a few hundred thousand clones, with about three quarters occurring once and the leading ten covering 1.5% to 2%. The sample taken for sequencing was PBMCs. These receptors originate from a man between 18 and 35 years old in good health and CMV-seronegative. CDR3s include the opening cysteine and the closing phenylalanine or tryptophan. Each record gives: D gene, V gene, clone size, J gene, CDR3 protein, CDR3 DNA. D genes are given only for firm matches. Size is omitted from some rows. Given values are once, few, many or a class for expanded clones.

>-|TRBV18|-|TRBJ2-7
CASSLGQGYEQYF
TGTGCCAGCTCACTTGGCCAGGGATACGAGCAGTACTTC
>TRBD1|TRBV6-5|-|TRBJ1-6
CASSGGQAGSPLHF
TGTGCCAGCAGTGGAGGACAGGCGGGATCACCCCTCCACTTT
>-|TRBV2|-|TRBJ1-5
CASSNPRTPGQPQHF
TGTGCCAGCAGTAACCCTCGGACTCCCGGGCAGCCCCAGCATTTT
>TRBD1|TRBV27|-|TRBJ2-1
CASSEYRDRGPFF
TGTGCCAGCAGCGAATACCGGGACAGGGGTCCGTTCTTC
>TRBD1|TRBV11-3|-|TRBJ2-5
CASSRRTGIRETQYF
TGTGCCAGCAGCCGACGGACAGGGATTCGAGAGACCCAGTACTTC
>TRBD2|TRBV19|few|TRBJ2-3
CASTRLAGEGGNTQYF
TGTGCCAGTACCAGACTAGCGGGAGAAGGGGGAAATACGCAGTATTTT
>-|TRBV9|few|TRBJ2-7
CASSERSDSPYEQYF
TGTGCCAGCAGCGAGCGTTCGGACAGTCCCTACGAGCAGTACTTC
>TRBD2|TRBV28|-|TRBJ2-5
CATSVGGLAGAQETQYF
TGTGCCACGTCCGTGGGTGGACTAGCGGGGGCCCAAGAGACCCAGTACTTC
>TRBD2|TRBV28|-|TRBJ2-4
CASSPPAGGRNIQYF
TGTGCCAGCAGTCCTCCTGCGGGAGGGAGGAACATTCAGTACTTC
>-|TRBV5-8|-|TRBJ2-1
CASSLDLSSYNEQFF
TGTGCCAGCAGCTTAGACTTGAGCTCCTACAATGAGCAGTTCTTC
>TRBD2|TRBV7-6|-|TRBJ2-1
CASSLTAGGTSSYNEQFF
TGTGCCAGCAGCTTAACGGCGGGTGGGACTAGCTCCTACAATGAGCAGTTCTTC
>TRBD1|TRBV5-4|-|TRBJ2-6
CASSFADRASGANVLTF
TGTGCCAGCAGCTTTGCGGACAGGGCCTCTGGGGCCAACGTCCTGACTTTC
>TRBD1|TRBV5-4|-|TRBJ2-1
CASPGQGHNEQFF
TGTGCCAGCCCGGGACAGGGTCACAATGAGCAGTTCTTC
>-|TRBV4-3|-|TRBJ2-7
CASSQGLSGAYEQYF
TGCGCCAGCAGCCAAGGTTTGAGCGGTGCCTACGAGCAGTACTTC
>TRBD2|TRBV2|-|TRBJ2-7
CASSGLGTSRAGGEQYF
TGTGCCAGCAGTGGCCTCGGGACTAGCCGGGCCGGGGGCGAGCAGTACTTC
>-|TRBV13|few|TRBJ2-7
CASSFQDSYEQYF
TGTGCCAGCAGCTTCCAGGACTCCTACGAGCAGTACTTC
>TRBD1|TRBV27|-|TRBJ1-1
CASSTPPGQGIMNTEAFF
TGTGCCAGCAGTACTCCACCCGGACAGGGAATCATGAACACTGAAGCTTTCTTT
>-|TRBV21-1|-|TRBJ1-5
CASSTRGQINQPQHF
TGTGCCAGTAGTACTCGAGGACAGATCAATCAGCCCCAGCATTTT
>-|TRBV5-6|few|TRBJ1-2
CASSLDRAEGYTF
TGTGCCAGCAGCTTGGACAGGGCAGAAGGCTACACCTTC
>-|TRBV10-3|few|TRBJ1-3
CAISDQGRLSGNTIYF
TGTGCCATCAGTGATCAGGGGCGCCTCTCTGGAAACACCATATATTTT
>-|TRBV6-1|-|TRBJ2-5
CASSDSEQVIGYQETQYF
TGTGCCAGCAGTGATTCGGAACAGGTTATTGGGTACCAAGAGACCCAGTACTTC
>-|TRBV29-1|-|TRBJ2-5
CSVAGQEETQYF
TGCAGCGTTGCAGGCCAAGAAGAGACCCAGTACTTC
>TRBD2|TRBV11-2|-|TRBJ2-3
CASSPTGTSGYTQYF
TGTGCCAGCAGCCCGACCGGGACTAGCGGGTATACGCAGTATTTT
>-|TRBV9|-|TRBJ2-2
CASSVTGAGELFF
TGTGCCAGCAGCGTAACGGGTGCCGGGGAGCTGTTTTTT
>-|TRBV7-8|-|TRBJ2-7
CASSPPGMEPTYEQYF
TGTGCCAGCAGCCCACCCGGGATGGAGCCCACCTACGAGCAGTACTTC
>TRBD1|TRBV5-1|-|TRBJ2-1
CASSLGPGTVYNEQFF
TGCGCCAGCAGCTTGGGTCCCGGGACAGTTTACAATGAGCAGTTCTTC
>TRBD1|TRBV29-1|-|TRBJ2-1
CSVSKGQGGPNEQFF
TGCAGCGTTTCAAAGGGACAGGGAGGTCCCAATGAGCAGTTCTTC
>-|TRBV9|-|TRBJ1-6
CASSEEGFTYNSPLHF
TGTGCCAGTAGTGAGGAGGGGTTCACCTATAATTCACCCCTCCACTTT
>-|TRBV29-1|-|TRBJ1-2
CSVEDGYQGRDGYTF
TGCAGCGTTGAAGATGGGTACCAGGGAAGGGATGGCTACACCTTC
>TRBD1|TRBV13|-|TRBJ1-3
CASSQGIGGEAGNTIYF
TGTGCCAGCAGCCAAGGGATAGGGGGCGAAGCGGGAAACACCATATATTTT
>TRBD1|TRBV6-1|-|TRBJ1-2
CASSEPGQGVYGYTF
TGTGCCAGCAGTGAACCGGGACAGGGAGTCTATGGCTACACCTTC
>TRBD2|TRBV5-1|-|TRBJ2-5
CASSRSGREQETQYF
TGCGCCAGCAGTCGCAGCGGGAGGGAACAAGAGACCCAGTACTTC
>TRBD2|TRBV19|-|TRBJ2-7
CASSLSSGSRYEQYF
TGTGCCAGTAGCCTGTCTAGCGGGAGTCGCTACGAGCAGTACTTC
>-|TRBV7-2|-|TRBJ2-1
CASSLDRGFNEQFF
TGTGCCAGCAGCTTAGATAGGGGTTTCAATGAGCAGTTCTTC
>-|TRBV11-2|-|TRBJ2-7
CASSPVAHPYEQYF
TGTGCCAGCAGCCCCGTAGCGCATCCCTACGAGCAGTACTTC
>-|TRBV7-3|once|TRBJ2-2
CASSLVGDGTGELFF
TGTGCCAGCAGCTTAGTGGGAGACGGCACCGGGGAGCTGTTTTTT
>-|TRBV28|-|TRBJ2-7
CASSSHGGVAEQYF
TGTGCCAGCAGTTCCCACGGCGGGGTAGCCGAGCAGTACTTC
>TRBD1|TRBV4-2|few|TRBJ2-7
CASSRGTGVGGSYEQYF
TGTGCCAGCAGCCGCGGGACAGGGGTCGGCGGGTCCTACGAGCAGTACTTC
>-|TRBV18|-|TRBJ1-3
CASSPVPGLESTIYF
TGTGCCAGCTCACCTGTCCCGGGATTGGAGTCCACCATATATTTT
>-|TRBV11-2|-|TRBJ2-7
CASSFFGGSYEQYF
TGTGCCAGCAGCTTTTTCGGCGGCTCCTACGAGCAGTACTTC
>-|TRBV4-3|-|TRBJ2-2
CASSQDRVELVINTGELFF
TGCGCCAGCAGCCAAGATCGGGTAGAGCTAGTAATTAACACCGGGGAGCTGTTTTTT
>-|TRBV29-1|-|TRBJ1-5
CSVDLGRGEGQPQHF
TGCAGCGTCGACCTCGGCAGGGGAGAGGGGCAGCCCCAGCATTTT
>TRBD1|TRBV6-5|-|TRBJ1-1
CASTRDSGNTEAFF
TGTGCCAGCACTAGGGACAGCGGGAACACTGAAGCTTTCTTT
>-|TRBV18|-|TRBJ2-1
CASSPPSQSVQFF
TGTGCCAGCTCACCACCGTCGCAGTCCGTGCAGTTCTTC
>TRBD2|TRBV11-3|-|TRBJ2-3
CASSPRTSGSTDTQYF
TGTGCCAGCAGCCCAAGGACTAGCGGGAGCACAGATACGCAGTATTTT
>TRBD2|TRBV4-3|-|TRBJ2-7
CASSREAGTSGSGSYEQYF
TGCGCCAGCAGCCGAGAAGCCGGGACTAGCGGGAGCGGGTCCTACGAGCAGTACTTC
>-|TRBV5-4|few|TRBJ1-1
CASSLDRIYSGPNTEAFF
TGTGCCAGCAGCTTGGACAGGATTTATAGCGGCCCGAACACTGAAGCTTTCTTT
>TRBD2|TRBV6-1|once|TRBJ2-3
CASRGTSGRTDTQYF
TGTGCCAGCAGGGGGACTAGCGGGAGGACAGATACGCAGTATTTT
>TRBD1|TRBV28|-|TRBJ1-5
CASSLSTGVQPQHF
TGTGCCAGCAGTTTATCCACAGGGGTACAGCCCCAGCATTTT
>-|TRBV7-7|-|TRBJ2-5
CASSLGGGRKETQYF
TGTGCTAGCAGCTTAGGGGGGGGACGAAAAGAGACCCAGTACTTC
>-|TRBV13|-|TRBJ1-2
CASSPSREGYGYTF
TGTGCCAGCAGCCCGTCCAGGGAGGGCTATGGCTACACCTTC
>TRBD1|TRBV28|-|TRBJ1-1
CASSLAQGASLNTEAFF
TGTGCCAGCAGTTTAGCACAGGGGGCGAGTTTGAACACTGAAGCTTTCTTT
>-|TRBV4-2|-|TRBJ2-3
CASSQDLLVLDTQYF
TGTGCCAGCAGCCAAGATCTACTAGTTTTGGATACGCAGTATTTT
>-|TRBV6-6|-|TRBJ1-1
CASSYQDMNTEAFF
TGTGCCAGCAGTTACCAGGACATGAACACTGAAGCTTTCTTT
>TRBD1|TRBV4-3|-|TRBJ2-7
CASSHLIDRGGEQYF
TGCGCCAGCAGCCACCTCATAGACAGGGGAGGAGAGCAGTACTTC